A selection of T cell receptor beta chains follows, all from one sample in a study of blood T cell repertoires in COVID-19. The data were produced by immunoSEQ multiplex PCR, yet TCRdb's version contains in-frame clones alone and is incomplete. The sample includes approximately 260,000 clones, 75% to 90% of them seen just once. Material for sequencing was PBMCs or T cells enriched from blood (not recorded which). These receptors were taken from a woman aged 25 to 45 with acute COVID-19. The CDR3 runs from the conserved cysteine through the conserved F or W. The D gene is left open where the match is weak. Size tells how often a clone was seen (once, few, many) or the class of an expanded clone, and some rows leave it out.

DNA: TGTGCCAGCAGCCAAGTGTTTGCGGGACAGGGGGCGTTGGCGTGGGGATACACCATATATTTT
CDR3: CASSQVFAGQGALAWGYTIYF
V: TRBV4-2
D: TRBD1
J: TRBJ1-3
size: .

DNA: TGTGCCAGTAGTTCAACCTGGACCGGAGGCACTGAAGCTTTCTTT
CDR3: CASSSTWTGGTEAFF
V: TRBV19
D: .
J: TRBJ1-1
size: .

DNA: TGTGCCAGCAGCCTCACGGGCGGGGGGCGTGGTACGCAGTATTTT
CDR3: CASSLTGGGRGTQYF
V: TRBV7-3
D: TRBD2
J: TRBJ2-3
size: .

DNA: TGTGCCAGCAGTGACGGGTCTAGCATCGGCACCGGGGAGCTGTTTTTT
CDR3: CASSDGSSIGTGELFF
V: TRBV2
D: .
J: TRBJ2-2
size: .

DNA: TGTGCCAGCAGTCCCGGGCAAGGCGGGATCGTTTCGGAGACCCAGTACTTC
CDR3: CASSPGQGGIVSETQYF
V: TRBV25-1
D: .
J: TRBJ2-5
size: .

DNA: TGTGCCAGAACGGCAGGCGGGAGGCCTCCCGGCGGGGAGCTGTTTTTT
CDR3: CARTAGGRPPGGELFF
V: TRBV5-3
D: TRBD2
J: TRBJ2-2
size: .

DNA: TGTGCCAGCAGGCGGGACTCTGAAGCTTTCTTT
CDR3: CASRRDSEAFF
V: TRBV7-9
D: .
J: TRBJ1-1
size: .

DNA: TGTGCCAGCAGCAGAGCGGGAGGAAGCACAGATACGCAGTATTTT
CDR3: CASSRAGGSTDTQYF
V: TRBV7-3
D: TRBD2
J: TRBJ2-3
size: .

DNA: TGTGCCAGCAGGCTGGGACAGGGGATGAACACTGAAGCTTTCTTT
CDR3: CASRLGQGMNTEAFF
V: TRBV2
D: TRBD1
J: TRBJ1-1
size: once

DNA: TGTGCCATCAGTGAGATTCCATTAGGCCTAGCGGGGGGCCAAGAGACCCAGTACTTC
CDR3: CAISEIPLGLAGGQETQYF
V: TRBV10-3
D: TRBD2
J: TRBJ2-5
size: .

DNA: TGTGCCAGCAGTTACGACATTAGCAATCAGCCCCAGCATTTT
CDR3: CASSYDISNQPQHF
V: TRBV6-2/TRBV6-3
D: .
J: TRBJ1-5
size: .

DNA: TGTGCCAGCAGTGAAGGTGGCACCAAGAATCAGCCCCAGCATTTT
CDR3: CASSEGGTKNQPQHF
V: TRBV2
D: .
J: TRBJ1-5
size: few

DNA: TGTGCCAGCAGATTCGGGGTAGCCGGGGAAAAACTGTTTTTT
CDR3: CASRFGVAGEKLFF
V: TRBV5-5
D: .
J: TRBJ1-4
size: .

DNA: TGCGCCAGCAGCCAGACAGGAAACAATGAAAAACTGTTTTTT
CDR3: CASSQTGNNEKLFF
V: TRBV4-3
D: .
J: TRBJ1-4
size: .

DNA: TGCAGCGTGACGTCGGGGGGCGGCTACACCTTC
CDR3: CSVTSGGGYTF
V: TRBV29-1
D: .
J: TRBJ1-2
size: .

DNA: TGTGCCAGCAGTTTCGGGGGATTGGCTGAAGCTTTCTTT
CDR3: CASSFGGLAEAFF
V: TRBV27
D: .
J: TRBJ1-1
size: .

DNA: TGTGCTAGTGGCTCAGGATCATACACCGGGGAGCTGTTTTTT
CDR3: CASGSGSYTGELFF
V: TRBV12-5
D: .
J: TRBJ2-2
size: .

DNA: TGTGCCAGCAGTCCCGGTGGCAACTACGCCTACAATGAGCAGTTCTTC
CDR3: CASSPGGNYAYNEQFF
V: TRBV28
D: .
J: TRBJ2-1
size: .

DNA: TGCAGCGTTAGGGGACAAACTAATGAAAAACTGTTTTTT
CDR3: CSVRGQTNEKLFF
V: TRBV29-1
D: .
J: TRBJ1-4
size: few

DNA: TGTGCCAGCAGCCGGACATACCAAGAGACCCAGTACTTC
CDR3: CASSRTYQETQYF
V: TRBV6-5
D: .
J: TRBJ2-5
size: .

DNA: TGTGCCAGCAGTGAGACCAGGGAGGACACCATATATTTT
CDR3: CASSETREDTIYF
V: TRBV6-1
D: .
J: TRBJ1-3
size: .

DNA: TGTGCCAGCAGTACAAACCCGGGACTAGCGGGCCCTGGAACAGATACGCAGTATTTT
CDR3: CASSTNPGLAGPGTDTQYF
V: TRBV2
D: TRBD2
J: TRBJ2-3
size: .

DNA: TGCAGCGTTGGACCAGGGTACTTC
CDR3: CSVGPGYF
V: TRBV29-1
D: .
J: TRBJ2-7
size: once